The entry that follows covers one TCR beta chain sequence. The PCR made use of 60 Vbeta and 13 Jbeta primers. The data were produced by immunoSEQ multiplex PCR, yet TCRdb's version contains in-frame clones alone and is incomplete. The sample lists 30,000 to 40,000 clones, roughly 90% seen once, with less than 3.5% in the top ten. The data are from a study of cytomegalovirus exposure and HLA in healthy donors. Germline assignment: CDR1 LNHDA and CDR2 SQIVND (reference sequence). Trimming removed 4 bases from V and 0 bases from J; junction bases left unmatched: 7. This CDR3 spans 16 amino acids. The sequence was obtained from a woman under 30 in good health and CMV-seronegative. The J gene is TRBJ1-2, the V gene TRBV19, with 8 bases that match TRBD1. Material for sequencing was PBMCs. The DNA of the CDR3 is TGTGCCAGTAGTAACCAGGGGGCTGTGACTAACTATGGCTACACCTTC. Protein sequence: CASSNQGAVTNYGYTF.